The clone carrying this T cell receptor beta chain was counted a single time. Its antigen is still unknown. Some clones are missing from TCRdb's copy, which holds only in-frame ones; the method was immunoSEQ multiplex PCR. The sample includes 15,000 to 20,000 clones, roughly 83% seen only once; the top ten take 25% to 35%. This specimen comes from a study of EBV T-cell therapy then PD-1 blockade in nasopharyngeal carcinoma. CDR1 SQVTM and CDR2 ANQGSEA come from the germline V gene. V shed 0 bases and J shed 8 bases, with 19 bases lying between them. The CDR3 covers 15 residues. Sample treatment: AdE1-LMPpoly-expanded autologous EBV-specific T-cell therapy followed by anti-PD-1 nivolumab.

This chain uses TRBV29-1 with TRBJ1-2; a possible D gene is TRBD1 (5 bases). This specimen was CD8+ T cells from blood, taken at day 0 from a patient whose treatment included autologous EBV-specific T cells and nivolumab. This receptor was obtained from a man aged 35 to 55 with nasopharyngeal carcinoma. Written as DNA, the CDR3 is TGCAGCGTTGAAGATAAGGGGCCTGCCGCGGGGGGCTACACCTTC. This sequence encodes CSVEDKGPAAGGYTF.